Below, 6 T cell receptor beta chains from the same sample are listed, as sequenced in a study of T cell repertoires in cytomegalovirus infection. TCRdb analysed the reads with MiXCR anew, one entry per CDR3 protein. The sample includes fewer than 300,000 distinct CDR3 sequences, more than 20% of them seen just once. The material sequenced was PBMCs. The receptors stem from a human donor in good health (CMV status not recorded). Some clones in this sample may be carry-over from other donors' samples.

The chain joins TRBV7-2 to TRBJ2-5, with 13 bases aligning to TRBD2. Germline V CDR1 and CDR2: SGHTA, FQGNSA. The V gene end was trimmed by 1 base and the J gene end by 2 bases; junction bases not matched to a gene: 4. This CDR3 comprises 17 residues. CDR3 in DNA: TGTGCCAGCAGCTTAGTCGGGACTAGCGGGAAACAAGAGACCCAGTACTTC. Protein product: CASSLVGTSGKQETQYF.

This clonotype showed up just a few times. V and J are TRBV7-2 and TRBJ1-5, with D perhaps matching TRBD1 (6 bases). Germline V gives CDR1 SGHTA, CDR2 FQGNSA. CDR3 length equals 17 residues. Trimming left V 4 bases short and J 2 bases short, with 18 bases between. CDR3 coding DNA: TGTGCCAGCAGCTCCCCCGGCCGGGGGCTAGGCAATCAGCCCCAGCATTTT. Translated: CASSSPGRGLGNQPQHF. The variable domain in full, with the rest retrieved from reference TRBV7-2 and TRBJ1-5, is GAGVSQSPSNKVTEKGKDVELRCDPISGHTALYWYRQSLGQGLEFLIYFQGNSAPDKSGLPSDRFSAERTGGSVSTLTIQRTQQEDSAVYLCASSSPGRGLGNQPQHFGDGTRLSIL.

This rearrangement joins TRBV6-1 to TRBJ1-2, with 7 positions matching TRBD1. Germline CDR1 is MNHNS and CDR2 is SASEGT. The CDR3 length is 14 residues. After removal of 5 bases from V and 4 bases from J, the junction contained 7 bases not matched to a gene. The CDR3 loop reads CASSYGQAPYGYTF. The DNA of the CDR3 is TGTGCCAGCAGTTACGGACAGGCTCCCTATGGCTACACCTTC.

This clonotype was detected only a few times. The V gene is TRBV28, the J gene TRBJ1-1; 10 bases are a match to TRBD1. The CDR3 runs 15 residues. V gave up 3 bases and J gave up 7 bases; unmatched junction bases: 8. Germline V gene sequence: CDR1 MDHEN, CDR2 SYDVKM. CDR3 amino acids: CASSFPGTGEYEAFF. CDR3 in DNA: TGTGCCAGCAGTTTCCCCGGGACAGGGGAATATGAAGCTTTCTTT.

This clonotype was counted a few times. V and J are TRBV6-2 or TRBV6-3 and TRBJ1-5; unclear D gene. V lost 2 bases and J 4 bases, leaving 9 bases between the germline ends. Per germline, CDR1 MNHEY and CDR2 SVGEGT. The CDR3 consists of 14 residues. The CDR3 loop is CASSYVQINQPQHF. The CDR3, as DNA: TGTGCCAGCAGTTACGTCCAGATTAATCAGCCCCAGCATTTT.

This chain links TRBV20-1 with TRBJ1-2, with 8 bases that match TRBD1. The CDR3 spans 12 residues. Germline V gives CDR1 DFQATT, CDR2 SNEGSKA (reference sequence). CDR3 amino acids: CRLEQGDAGYTF. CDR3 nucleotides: TGCAGGCTCGAACAGGGGGATGCTGGCTACACCTTC.